Here is one T cell receptor (beta chain) with its context. What antigen it recognizes has not been identified. One end of the junction is discordant with germline, which a read error may explain. These data belong to a study of blood T cell repertoires in COVID-19 (dated by TCRdb to about 2020). For context, the study as a whole: Samples covering the acute and convalescent phases of COVID-19 were provided by collaborators in the United States, Italy and Spain. The prospective study material was composed of cDNA or gDNA derived from T cells, B-cell-depleted T cells, or PBMCs. Subjects who had been exposed to COVID-19, were actively infected with it, or had recovered from it provided the deeply sampled blood TCRbeta repertoires that made up the dataset. A freely available public database, intended as a resource for researchers studying the immune response to SARS-CoV-2, is where the repertoires were released. Samples were obtained from the ongoing ImmuneRACE study (first 160 participants) and from 1,254 subjects provided by 6 global collaborators. The sample metadata nearly always contained a de-identified subject ID, COVID-19 status, age in years and sex. Where available, HLA class I and class II types were obtained from metadata supplied by the sample provider rather than from assay-based typing. Overall study results and their limits: The quantity of clinical and demographic metadata differed by source and by participant and was supplied without curation.

Taken from cysteine to phenylalanine, the CDR3 has 15 residues. The kept DNA is CDR3 alone, 45 bases in frame from the first base. For CDR1 and CDR2, the germline V gene (reference sequence) lists SSHAT and FNYEAQ. TCRbeta CDR3 regions were amplified from genomic DNA using the immunoSEQ Assay, a bias-controlled multiplex PCR. The authors' analysis ran thus. The number of nucleated cells in each sample was estimated by amplification of reference gene primers within the assay. To quantify the absolute abundance of each unique TCRbeta CDR3 rearrangement, sequence reads were collapsed and filtered. For each sample, productive Simpson clonality was calculated as the square root of Simpson's diversity index over productive rearrangements. TCRdb took this table from immuneACCESS and kept in-frame rearrangements with V and J called. Such tables lack part of the clones; where checked against another copy, unresolved V genes explain under half of the gap, and the rest is unexplained. That table gives V, J and clone size, and the DNA gave D and trimming. This sample gives around 300,000 clones in total; 80% to 90% of them show up just once. Jointly, the top ten make up approximately 10% of the sample.

Collaborating institutions collected whole blood in K2EDTA tubes following their own protocols. For TCRbeta analysis, collaborators shipped samples as frozen whole blood, isolated PBMCs, or DNA extracted from either of those sample types. The sequence came from a woman in her sixties or seventies with acute or convalescent COVID-19. The chain is encoded by TRBV7-7 joined to TRBJ1-3; no D gene can be assigned with confidence. Sequenced input: peripheral blood. The DNA reads as follows: TGTGCTAGCAGCTTAGGTACTGGCTCTGGAAACACCATATATTTT. This encodes CASSLGTGSGNTIYF.